The T cell receptor (beta chain) described here comes from a study of shared clonotypes between healthy human individuals. Whole-study results and caveats: The sharing of 5% to 6.5% of naive CD4 clonotypes was seen across a handful of donors. Clonotypes shared by all four sorted-subset donors had higher generation probabilities than non-shared clonotypes.

Terminally differentiated effector memory CD45RA+ cells were excluded by CCR7 positive selection of CD45RO-negative cells. Per the original data handling: ImmunoSEQ output lacked quality scores and full-length reads, limiting matched filtering. Sequencing used immunoSEQ multiplex PCR; TCRdb keeps in-frame clones, though not all of them. V, J and clone size derive from that table, while D and trimming were established from the DNA sequence. The table has some 2.1 million clones, around 95% seen once. Turning to this clone: Antigen specificity is unknown.

The sequenced sample was naive CD8+ T cells from PBMCs. This sequence originates from a man between 18 and 29 years old in good health. Some clones in this sample may be carry-over from other donors' samples.

CDR3 coding DNA: TGTGCCAGCAGCGTACCCCCTCCCGGCTATGGCTACACCTTC. Protein: CASSVPPPGYGYTF. The rearrangement joins TRBV9 to TRBJ1-2; D unresolved. Germline-derived CDR1 and CDR2 are SGDLS and YYNGEE. CDR3 length: 14 amino acids. Trimming stripped 1 base from V and 4 bases from J, with 11 bases between. Variable domain in full (rest from reference TRBV9 and TRBJ1-2): DSGVTQTPKHLITATGQRVTLRCSPRSGDLSVYWYQQSLDQGLQFLIQYYNGEERAKGNILERFSAQQFPDLHSELNLSSLELGDSALYFCASSVPPPGYGYTFGSGTRLTVV.